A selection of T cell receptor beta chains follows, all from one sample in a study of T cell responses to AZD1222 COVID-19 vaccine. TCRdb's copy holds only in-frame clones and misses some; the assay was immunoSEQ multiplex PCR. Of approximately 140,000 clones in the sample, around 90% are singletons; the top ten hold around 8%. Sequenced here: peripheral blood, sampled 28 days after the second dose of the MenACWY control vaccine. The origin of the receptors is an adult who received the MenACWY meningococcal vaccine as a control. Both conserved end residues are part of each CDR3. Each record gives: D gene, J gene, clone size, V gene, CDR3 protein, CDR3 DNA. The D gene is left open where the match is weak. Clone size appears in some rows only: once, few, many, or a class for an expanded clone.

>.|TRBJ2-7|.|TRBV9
CASSDTGSYYSEQYF
TGTGCCAGCAGCGACACCGGCAGTTATTATAGCGAGCAGTACTTC
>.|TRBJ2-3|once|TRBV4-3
CASSQARVGTDTQYF
TGCGCCAGCAGCCAGGCGAGAGTCGGCACAGATACGCAGTATTTT
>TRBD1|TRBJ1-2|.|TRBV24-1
CATSDQGQGAGGYTF
TGTGCCACCAGTGATCAGGGACAGGGGGCAGGTGGCTACACCTTC
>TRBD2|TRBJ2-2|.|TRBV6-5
CASSNGGFTGELFF
TGTGCCAGCAGTAACGGGGGGTTCACCGGGGAGCTGTTTTTT
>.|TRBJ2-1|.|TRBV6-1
CASSEALDEQFF
TGTGCCAGCAGTGAAGCGCTGGACGAGCAGTTCTTC
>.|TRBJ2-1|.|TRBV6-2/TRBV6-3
CASSVGDNEQFF
TGTGCCAGCAGTGTAGGGGACAATGAGCAGTTCTTC
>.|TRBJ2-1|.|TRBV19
CASSIGAEPAYNEQFF
TGTGCCAGTAGTATTGGAGCGGAACCTGCCTACAATGAGCAGTTCTTC
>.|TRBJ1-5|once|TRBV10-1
CASSETLRGWYQPQHF
TGCGCCAGCAGTGAGACCTTGAGGGGGTGGTATCAGCCCCAGCATTTT
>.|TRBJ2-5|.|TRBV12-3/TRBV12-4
CASSPPIGETQYF
TGTGCCAGCAGTCCCCCTATTGGGGAGACCCAGTACTTC
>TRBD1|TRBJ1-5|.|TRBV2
CASTDRGEQPQHF
TGTGCCAGCACGGACAGGGGAGAACAGCCCCAGCATTTT
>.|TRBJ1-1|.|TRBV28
CASSQHGRMDTEAFF
TGTGCCAGCAGTCAACACGGACGGATGGACACTGAAGCTTTCTTT
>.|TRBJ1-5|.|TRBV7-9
CASSLVSGQPQHF
TGTGCCAGCAGCTTAGTCTCCGGTCAGCCCCAGCATTTT
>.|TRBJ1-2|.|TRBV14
CASSLNNANYGYTF
TGTGCCAGCAGCCTAAACAACGCTAACTATGGCTACACCTTC
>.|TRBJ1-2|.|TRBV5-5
CASSSPGRSGGGYTF
TGTGCCAGCAGCTCGCCCGGTCGATCGGGGGGGGGCTACACCTTC
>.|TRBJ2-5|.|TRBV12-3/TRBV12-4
CASRTEEETQYF
TGTGCCAGCAGGACGGAAGAAGAGACCCAGTACTTC
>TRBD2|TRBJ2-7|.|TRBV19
CASSLGLAGVANERPNYEQYF
TGTGCCAGTAGTCTCGGACTAGCGGGAGTGGCGAATGAGCGACCGAACTACGAGCAGTACTTC
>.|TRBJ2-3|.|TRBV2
CASRGPDTQYF
TGTGCCAGCAGAGGACCGGATACGCAGTATTTT
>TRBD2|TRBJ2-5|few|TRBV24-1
CATSDLAVAGAKETQYF
TGTGCCACCAGTGATTTGGCGGTAGCGGGAGCCAAAGAGACCCAGTACTTC
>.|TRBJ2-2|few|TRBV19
CASSHQGSTGELFF
TGTGCCAGTAGTCACCAGGGTTCCACCGGGGAGCTGTTTTTT
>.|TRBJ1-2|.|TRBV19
CASSILAGGDSGYTF
TGTGCCAGTAGTATCCTGGCGGGAGGGGACTCTGGCTACACCTTC
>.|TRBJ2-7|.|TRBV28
CASSLESYDYEQYF
TGTGCCAGCAGTTTAGAAAGCTACGACTACGAGCAGTACTTC
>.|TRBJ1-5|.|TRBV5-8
CASSKTPSGVGGNQPQHF
TGTGCCAGCAGCAAGACACCTTCAGGGGTCGGGGGCAATCAGCCCCAGCATTTT
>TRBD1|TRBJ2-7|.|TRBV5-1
CASSLGPGTGLNEQYF
TGCGCCAGCAGCTTGGGGCCAGGGACAGGGCTCAACGAGCAGTACTTC
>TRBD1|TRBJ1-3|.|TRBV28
CASSLTGVRNTIYF
TGTGCCAGCAGTTTAACAGGGGTTCGGAACACCATATATTTT
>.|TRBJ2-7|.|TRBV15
CATSSGRSSYEQYF
TGTGCCACCAGCAGTGGCAGAAGCTCCTACGAGCAGTACTTC
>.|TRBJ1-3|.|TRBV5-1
CASSLYSGGFTGNTIYF
TGCGCCAGCAGCTTATACTCGGGGGGGTTTACTGGAAACACCATATATTTT
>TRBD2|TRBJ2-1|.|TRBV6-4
CASSDSKTGLVNEQFF
TGTGCCAGCAGTGACTCAAAAACGGGACTAGTGAATGAGCAGTTCTTC
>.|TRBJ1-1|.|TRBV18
CASSPGQQNTEAFF
TGTGCCAGCTCACCCGGACAGCAGAACACTGAAGCTTTCTTT
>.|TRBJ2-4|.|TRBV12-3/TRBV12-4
CASSSDSENIQYF
TGTGCCAGCAGCAGCGACAGCGAAAACATTCAGTACTTC
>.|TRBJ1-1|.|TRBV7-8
CASSDRGFEAFF
TGTGCCAGCAGCGACCGGGGGTTTGAAGCTTTCTTT
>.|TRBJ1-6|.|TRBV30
CAWSIDRTNSPLHF
TGTGCCTGGAGTATAGACAGGACCAATTCACCCCTCCACTTT
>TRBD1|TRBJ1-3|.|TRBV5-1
CASSPGDRDRVGNTIYF
TGCGCCAGCAGCCCTGGGGACAGGGACCGTGTCGGAAACACCATATATTTT
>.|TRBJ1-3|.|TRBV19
CASSIDAGSAGNTIYF
TGTGCCAGTAGTATAGACGCTGGGTCTGCTGGAAACACCATATATTTT
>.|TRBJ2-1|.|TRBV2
CASSVGQAEQFF
TGTGCCAGCAGTGTGGGCCAGGCCGAGCAGTTCTTC
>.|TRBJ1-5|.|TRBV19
CASSARGDNQPQHF
TGTGCCAGTAGTGCCCGGGGGGACAATCAGCCCCAGCATTTT